Listed below are T cell receptor beta chains from one sample, sequenced in a study of blood T cells in healthy people across ages. TCRdb reprocessed the 5' RACE reads via MiXCR and lists one record per CDR3 protein. The sample lists about 1.8 million distinct CDR3 sequences, 49% occurring once. The sequencing sample was made of blood. The receptor set was obtained from a middle-aged woman in good health. Both conserved end residues are part of each CDR3. Fields, in order: J gene, D gene, clone size, CDR3 length, V gene, CDR3 protein, CDR3 DNA. The D gene is left open where the match is weak. Where a row states a size, it is once, few, many or the class of an expanded clone; other rows omit it.

TRBJ1-2 . few 17 TRBV6-5 CASSYSEVLAPIYGYTF TGTGCCAGCAGTTACTCGGAGGTTTTGGCCCCAATATATGGCTACACCTTC
TRBJ2-1 . once 16 TRBV7-6 CASSPRLLGGYNEQFF TGTGCCAGCAGCCCCCGACTACTCGGCGGTTACAATGAGCAGTTCTTC
TRBJ2-1 TRBD2 few 15 TRBV12-3/TRBV12-4 CASSFGRGEYNEQFF TGTGCCAGCAGTTTCGGGCGGGGGGAATACAATGAGCAGTTCTTC
TRBJ2-7 . . 21 TRBV4-1 CASSQDRYPGTLTGGQYEQYF TGCGCCAGCAGCCAAGATCGGTACCCTGGGACCCTTACAGGAGGGCAATACGAGCAGTACTTC
TRBJ1-2 TRBD1 once 13 TRBV24-1 CATRETGSVGYTF TGTGCCACCAGGGAGACAGGGTCTGTTGGCTACACCTTC
TRBJ1-6 . . 16 TRBV4-2 CASSQFYQQDNSPLHF TGTGCCAGCAGCCAATTTTACCAGCAAGATAATTCACCCCTCCACTTT
TRBJ2-6 . . 18 TRBV7-3 CASSLERFRVPGANVLTF TGTGCCAGCAGCTTAGAGCGATTTAGAGTACCTGGGGCCAACGTCCTGACTTTC
TRBJ2-2 TRBD1 . 15 TRBV29-1 CSALAGTGLSGELFF TGCAGCGCCCTAGCTGGGACAGGGCTGAGCGGGGAGCTGTTTTTT
TRBJ1-2 TRBD1 . 14 TRBV20-1 CSAQEQGASGGYTF TGCAGTGCCCAAGAACAGGGGGCATCAGGGGGCTACACCTTC
TRBJ1-5 . . 14 TRBV2 CASRWGGGNQPQHF TGTGCCAGCAGGTGGGGGGGCGGCAATCAGCCCCAGCATTTT
TRBJ2-3 TRBD2 once 16 TRBV28 CASRPIAGKRTDTQYF TGTGCCAGCAGACCCATAGCGGGGAAACGGACAGATACGCAGTATTTT
TRBJ2-7 TRBD1 few 15 TRBV6-2/TRBV6-3 CASSYGDRASYEQYF TGTGCCAGCAGTTATGGTGACAGGGCGTCCTACGAGCAGTACTTC
TRBJ2-2 TRBD2 . 14 TRBV7-2 CASRVAGATGELFF TGTGCCAGCAGGGTAGCGGGGGCTACCGGGGAGCTGTTTTTT
TRBJ1-5 . few 13 TRBV20-1 CSATGTQGQPQHF TGCAGTGCTACCGGGACGCAGGGTCAGCCCCAGCATTTT
TRBJ2-5 TRBD2 . 14 TRBV3-1 CASSQAGGPHEQYF TGTGCCAGCAGCCAGGCGGGGGGGCCCCATGAGCAGTACTTC
TRBJ2-5 TRBD2 . 14 TRBV6-2/TRBV6-3 CASSYGTSGDEQYF TGTGCCAGCAGTTACGGGACTAGCGGGGATGAGCAGTACTTC
TRBJ2-7 TRBD1 few 13 TRBV27 CASSWTGENEQYF TGTGCCAGCAGTTGGACAGGGGAAAACGAGCAGTACTTC
TRBJ1-4 . . 14 TRBV6-5 CASSSTGSYEKLFF TGTGCCAGCAGTTCTACGGGTTCGTACGAAAAACTGTTTTTT
TRBJ2-5 TRBD2 . 18 TRBV3-1 CASNQESGLAGGSETQYF TGTGCCAGCAACCAAGAGTCGGGACTAGCGGGGGGATCCGAGACCCAGTACTTC
TRBJ1-2 TRBD1 . 15 TRBV4-2 CASSQDPGTDYGYTF TGTGCCAGCAGCCAAGATCCTGGGACAGACTATGGCTACACCTTC
TRBJ2-1 TRBD1 few 14 TRBV6-2/TRBV6-3 CASQIWTGIGEQFF TGTGCCAGCCAAATTTGGACAGGTATCGGGGAGCAGTTCTTC
TRBJ1-4 TRBD1 . 17 TRBV6-1 CASSPKWGGGADEKLFF TGTGCCAGCAGCCCAAAATGGGGAGGGGGCGCCGATGAAAAACTGTTTTTT
TRBJ1-4 . . 16 TRBV3-1 CASSQDRTFTNEKLFF TGTGCCAGCAGCCAAGATCGGACCTTTACTAATGAAAAACTGTTTTTT
TRBJ2-3 . few 13 TRBV12-3/TRBV12-4 CASTRKGTDTQYF TGTGCCAGCACTAGAAAAGGGACAGATACGCAGTATTTT
TRBJ2-5 TRBD2 . 17 TRBV5-1 CASSLKVLAGQQETQYF TGCGCCAGCAGCTTGAAGGTGCTAGCGGGTCAACAAGAGACCCAGTACTTC
TRBJ1-2 . . 14 TRBV4-1 CASSQDDGYYGYTF TGCGCCAGCAGCCAAGATGACGGATACTATGGCTACACCTTC
TRBJ1-4 . . 15 TRBV18 CASSSEGLRNEKLFF TGTGCCAGCTCGTCAGAGGGACTTAGGAATGAAAAACTGTTTTTT
TRBJ2-1 . . 16 TRBV7-9 CASRFSTGRRSDEQFF TGTGCCAGCAGATTTTCCACAGGGAGGAGATCCGATGAGCAGTTCTTC